Sequencing of this TCR beta chain was carried out in a study of CD8+ T cells in alopecia areata. Study-level results: Patients showed less clear TCR sequence sharing than mice, possibly partly because of HLA diversity. Clonality was higher in lesional than normal scalp, especially in alopecia totalis/universalis. Sequencing of scalp samples also captures resident alphabeta T cells of normal skin.

Investigators isolated RNA and reverse transcribed it into cDNA to act as the sequencing template. TCRdb's copy holds only in-frame clones and misses some; the assay was immunoSEQ multiplex PCR. The table includes 45,000 to 70,000 clones, about 96% detected once. Germline loops: CDR1 SGHNT, CDR2 YYREEE (reference sequence). V lost 2 bases to trimming and J lost 6 bases; unmatched junction nucleotides: 5. CDR3 length: 15 residues. For this clone: The target antigen is unknown.

Both peripheral blood and punch biopsies of lesional scalp skin were obtained from patients who had alopecia areata. This material consisted of CD8+ T cells sorted from blood, taken at week 0. This TCR came from a human donor with alopecia areata. This chain connects TRBV5-4 to TRBJ2-3; 11 nucleotides match TRBD2. Here the CDR3 reads CASSFSGGAVDTQYF. The CDR3, as DNA: TGTGCCAGCAGCTTTAGCGGGGGGGCCGTGGATACGCAGTATTTT.